What follows is one TCR beta chain and its context. This sample is part of a study of blood T cell repertoires in COVID-19. Overall study: The samples span acute and convalescent COVID-19 from the United States, Italy and Spain.

The authors' processing: Amplification of reference gene primers was used by the study to estimate nucleated cell counts. Assay used: immunoSEQ multiplex PCR; TCRdb lists only in-frame clones, some missing. V and J calls and clone size are as listed in that table; D and trimming were resolved from the DNA. The table lists approximately 140,000 clones, around 83% of them singletons. CDR3 length equals 17 residues. V lost 4 bases to trimming and J lost 0 bases, with 16 bases between them. From germline, CDR1 is LNHNV and CDR2 YYDKDF (reference sequence). A case of COVID-19 had been met by exposed participants within 2 weeks before study entry.

Sequencing was done on a sample of PBMCs or T cells enriched from blood (not recorded which). This chain uses TRBV15 with TRBJ1-5; no definite D call. This TCR came from a woman aged 50 to 65 who had been exposed to COVID-19. The CDR3 reads CATSNEKAGYSNQPQHF. CDR3 nucleotides: TGTGCCACCAGCAATGAAAAGGCGGGCTATAGCAATCAGCCCCAGCATTTT.